Each of the 7 T cell receptor beta chains below was sequenced from the same sample in a study of blood T cell repertoires in COVID-19 (dated by TCRdb to 2018 to 2021). The method was the immunoSEQ multiplex PCR assay. TCRdb carries this immuneACCESS record with in-frame sequences only. Its versions omit some clonotypes, under half of them owing to an unresolved V gene in the studies checked, with the rest unexplained. For this sample the table gives 260,000 or so clones, of which 88% were detected only once. The ten most abundant clones make up about 0.64% of the sample. Sequencing was done on a sample of peripheral blood. These receptors all stem from a human donor in a cohort sampled during active COVID-19.

The rearrangement uses TRBV7-2 and TRBJ2-7; no reliable D call. The V gene lost 5 bases and the J gene lost 3 bases, with 11 bases spanning the gap. This CDR3 contains 13 residues. Germline CDR1 SGHTA, CDR2 FQGNSA. CDR3: CASSVERDYEQYF. CDR3 nucleotide sequence: TGTGCCAGCAGCGTCGAGAGAGACTACGAGCAGTACTTC.

Note on this clone: Other DNA sequences in the sample encode the same CDR3. The V and J genes are TRBV7-2 and TRBJ1-2, with D tentatively TRBD1 (6 bases). V lost 3 bases, J lost 5 bases, and 7 bases lay in between. The CDR3 has 12 residues. The germline V gene encodes CDR1 SGHTA and CDR2 FQGNSA. The CDR3 spells CASSLDRYGYTF. Written as DNA, the CDR3 is TGTGCCAGCAGCTTGGACAGATATGGCTACACCTTC.

V gene TRBV19 combines with J gene TRBJ2-7; possible D gene TRBD2, 5 bases. V shed 1 base and J shed 6 bases, with 13 bases lying between them. The CDR3 covers 14 residues. Germline V gene data show CDR1 as LNHDA and CDR2 as SQIVND (reference sequence). CDR3 amino acids: CASSIVSDSPEQYF. For the CDR3, the DNA is TGTGCCAGTAGTATAGTTAGCGACTCCCCCGAGCAGTACTTC.

The CDR3 region has the DNA TGTGCCAGCAGCATTAGCGGGATAGTCGAGAATGAGCAGTTCTTC. Translated: CASSISGIVENEQFF. V usage is TRBV9 and J usage is TRBJ2-1, with 8 bases aligning to TRBD2. The germline V gene has CDR1 SGDLS and CDR2 YYNGEE. V was clipped by 4 bases and J by 7 bases; unmatched bases: 10. This CDR3 is 15 amino acids long.

Comment on this clone: At one boundary the junction diverges from the germline segment, which might be a read error. The rearrangement uses TRBV7-9 and TRBJ2-7; a weak D match, TRBD2 (5 bases). The germline V gene has CDR1 SEHNR and CDR2 FQNEAQ (reference sequence). The CDR3 is made up of 14 amino acids. The CDR3 DNA sequence: TGTGCCAGCAGCCTAGCCCTCGGCGGAAAGAAGCAGTACTTC. It is translated as CASSLALGGKKQYF. The variable domain in full, with the rest retrieved from reference TRBV7-9 and TRBJ2-7, is DTGVSQNPRHKITKRGQNVTFRCDPISEHNRLYWYRQTLGQGPEFLTYFQNEAQLEKSRLLSDRFSAERPKGSFSTLEIQRTEQGDSAMYLCASSLALGGKKQYFGPGTRLTVT.

The chain combines TRBV9 with TRBJ1-3, with D possibly TRBD1 on 6 matching bases. V lost 4 bases to trimming and J lost 2 bases, with 13 bases between them. CDR1 and CDR2 (germline): SGDLS, YYNGEE. The CDR3 has 15 amino acids. The DNA of the CDR3 is TGTGCCAGCAGCCCAAGGGGGGGGACTGGAAACACCATATATTTT. Its translation is CASSPRGGTGNTIYF.

This chain connects TRBV19 to TRBJ2-1, with 7 bases lining up with TRBD2. This CDR3 contains 13 residues. Trimming removed 5 bases from V and 4 bases from J; junction bases left unmatched: 2. Germline assignment: CDR1 LNHDA and CDR2 SQIVND (reference sequence). CDR3 coding DNA: TGTGCCAGTAGTGAGCGGGGATACAATGAGCAGTTCTTC. As protein: CASSERGYNEQFF.